A selection of T cell receptor beta chains follows, all from one sample in a study of T cells in Graves' hyperthyroidism and ophthalmopathy. TCRdb called the multiplex PCR reads again in MiXCR, with one record for every CDR3 protein. The sample lists some 350,000 distinct CDR3 sequences, approximately 14% occurring once. Material: blood. The receptors stem from a woman between 18 and 29 years old with Graves' hyperthyroidism that later progressed to Graves' ophthalmopathy. The CDR3 runs from the conserved cysteine through the conserved F or W. Size is omitted from some rows. Given values are once, few, many or a class for expanded clones.

v_call: TRBV20-1
clone_size: few
cdr3_aa: CSAATPGNRGQNEQFF

v_call: TRBV28
clone_size: few
cdr3_aa: CASSSQGAGGELFF

v_call: TRBV30
clone_size: many
cdr3_aa: CAWTSGGRPSNEQFF

v_call: TRBV5-1
clone_size: NA
cdr3_aa: CASSSVVSGSATDTQYF

v_call: TRBV29-1
clone_size: many
cdr3_aa: CSVETWTSGSLLRYTQYF

v_call: TRBV5-1
clone_size: many
cdr3_aa: CASPYSSGSSYNEQFF

v_call: TRBV6-1
clone_size: many
cdr3_aa: CASSDSAWEAGELFF

v_call: TRBV6-1
clone_size: many
cdr3_aa: CASSGSQQGRYEQYF

v_call: TRBV27
clone_size: few
cdr3_aa: CASSHLLAGVVGTGELFF

v_call: TRBV5-6
clone_size: few
cdr3_aa: CASSSVTSGHYNEQFF

v_call: TRBV12-3/TRBV12-4
clone_size: few
cdr3_aa: CASSLAGQRGEQFF

v_call: TRBV4-2
clone_size: few
cdr3_aa: CASSQDQGRGSQTATDTQYF

v_call: TRBV5-6
clone_size: few
cdr3_aa: CASSLFSLVVQETQYF

v_call: TRBV5-1
clone_size: many
cdr3_aa: CASSPGDRGTDEKLFF

v_call: TRBV24-1
clone_size: many
cdr3_aa: CATSDFRGSTDTQYF

v_call: TRBV7-3
clone_size: NA
cdr3_aa: CASSRSTTGELFF

v_call: TRBV5-1
clone_size: many
cdr3_aa: CASSLGSSWGPYNEQFF

v_call: TRBV5-5
clone_size: many
cdr3_aa: CASSRDRDTEAFF

v_call: TRBV14
clone_size: NA
cdr3_aa: CASSLREPYEQYF

v_call: TRBV5-6
clone_size: NA
cdr3_aa: CASKAGGVTDTQYF

v_call: TRBV2
clone_size: few
cdr3_aa: CASTEVPAGYGYTF

v_call: TRBV28
clone_size: many
cdr3_aa: CASSFRRSTDTQYF

v_call: TRBV29-1
clone_size: few
cdr3_aa: CSVWDRVETQYF

v_call: TRBV19
clone_size: few
cdr3_aa: CASRRDWSGDTQYF

v_call: TRBV6-1
clone_size: NA
cdr3_aa: CASTPWGASGRETQYF

v_call: TRBV10-1
clone_size: many
cdr3_aa: CASSRLARRDEQFF

v_call: TRBV14
clone_size: many
cdr3_aa: CASSRAGSKETQYF

v_call: TRBV12-3/TRBV12-4
clone_size: few
cdr3_aa: CASSFVGELFF

v_call: TRBV6-1
clone_size: few
cdr3_aa: CASSEARGSTDTQYF

v_call: TRBV29-1
clone_size: once
cdr3_aa: CSVEGDHPEQYF

v_call: TRBV4-1
clone_size: many
cdr3_aa: CASSQGRSGGSTDTQYF

v_call: TRBV28
clone_size: many
cdr3_aa: CASKVNTDTQYF

v_call: TRBV2
clone_size: NA
cdr3_aa: CARRGVLNYGYTF

v_call: TRBV6-2/TRBV6-3
clone_size: few
cdr3_aa: CASSYSVVREQFF

v_call: TRBV2
clone_size: many
cdr3_aa: CASSATAGGVEQYF

v_call: TRBV19
clone_size: few
cdr3_aa: CASSAPEASGNYEQYF

v_call: TRBV18
clone_size: many
cdr3_aa: CASSPDWSGFSEQFF

v_call: TRBV11-2
clone_size: NA
cdr3_aa: CASSSLSGYTEAFF

v_call: TRBV19
clone_size: NA
cdr3_aa: CASSGNRFWRGGEGTGELFF

v_call: TRBV5-1
clone_size: many
cdr3_aa: CASSLAATAWEQYF

v_call: TRBV5-1
clone_size: many
cdr3_aa: CASSFRQGGNEQFF

v_call: TRBV5-6
clone_size: many
cdr3_aa: CASSSRDRGYEQYF

v_call: TRBV20-1
clone_size: few
cdr3_aa: CSARGQGTGGNTIYF

v_call: TRBV28
clone_size: many
cdr3_aa: CASSLYPNHEQFF

v_call: TRBV2
clone_size: many
cdr3_aa: CASRINAGSNQPQHF

v_call: TRBV20-1
clone_size: many
cdr3_aa: CSARGRSGTGSYEQYF

v_call: TRBV7-2
clone_size: few
cdr3_aa: CASSFSPLPPGMTNTEAFF

v_call: TRBV18
clone_size: NA
cdr3_aa: CASSPPGPKRTEAFF

v_call: TRBV12-3/TRBV12-4
clone_size: NA
cdr3_aa: CASAASRAKNIQYF

v_call: TRBV6-1
clone_size: NA
cdr3_aa: CASSESSAYNEQFF